These 32 T cell receptor beta chains came from one sample sequenced in a study of T cells after yellow fever vaccination. TCRdb re-called the 5' RACE reads through MiXCR, storing one row per CDR3 protein. Among 70,000 or so distinct CDR3 sequences listed, about 7.3% were seen once. The source material was CD8+ T cells sorted from PBMCs, sampled 9 to 11 days after the first yellow fever vaccination. The receptors originated from a man younger than 35 who received the YFV17D yellow fever vaccine.

The chain recombines TRBV7-9 with TRBJ1-5; D gene unclear. Germline lookup yields CDR1 SEHNR and CDR2 FQNEAQ (reference sequence). Trimming pared 2 bases from V and 6 bases from J, leaving 5 bases between. This CDR3 spans 12 amino acids. CDR3 residues: CASSLSFQPQHF. The CDR3 DNA reads as TGTGCCAGCAGCTTATCTTTTCAGCCCCAGCATTTT.

The table lists this clonotype with many counts. V and J are TRBV27 and TRBJ2-4; no firm D call. Deletions cut 6 bases from V and 7 bases from J, with 22 bases between. CDR1 and CDR2 (germline): MNHEY, SMNVEV (reference sequence). The CDR3 sequence is 16 residues long. CDR3 sequence (DNA): TGTGCCAGCAGAACCACCATCGGATTAAGGGTTAACATTCAGTACTTC. Translation gives CASRTTIGLRVNIQYF.

This clonotype was seen many times. The chain employs TRBV3-1 and TRBJ2-4; 12 nucleotides agree with TRBD2. The germline gives CDR1 LGHDT, CDR2 YNNKEL (reference sequence). J was trimmed by 6 bases and V by 4 bases; bases with no gene match: 7. The CDR3 loop spans 16 amino acids. The CDR3 region is CASSPQTSGGSNIQYF. The CDR3 DNA reads as TGTGCCAGCAGCCCGCAGACTAGCGGGGGATCAAACATTCAGTACTTC.

This clonotype was observed many times. The rearrangement uses TRBV6-4 and TRBJ2-3; 10 bases map to TRBD2. Germline V lookup: CDR1 MRHNA, CDR2 SNTAGT. The junction had 1 base not matched to a gene; V was cut back by 0 bases and J by 4 bases. This CDR3 has 15 amino acids. CDR3 in amino acids: CASSDSAGGPDTQYF. The CDR3 coding sequence is TGTGCCAGCAGTGACTCAGCGGGGGGGCCAGATACGCAGTATTTT.

This clonotype occurred a few times. The rearrangement joins TRBV10-3 to TRBJ2-1; 7 bases match TRBD1. Germline loops: CDR1 ENHRY, CDR2 SYGVKD. CDR3 length: 12 amino acids. Losses at the gene ends were 6 bases for V and 9 bases for J; bases not matched to a gene: 5. The CDR3 loop is CAIRTGPGEQFF. CDR3 in DNA: TGTGCCATCAGGACAGGGCCTGGTGAGCAGTTCTTC.

The genes are TRBV7-3 and TRBJ2-3; no reliable D call. CDR1 and CDR2 from the germline V gene are SGHTA and FQGTGA. V lost 2 bases and J lost 3, with 6 bases in between. CDR3 length equals 13 residues. DNA of the CDR3: TGTGCCAGCAGCTTACCCCCTACAGATACGCAGTATTTT. This translates into CASSLPPTDTQYF.

The V gene is TRBV20-1, the J gene TRBJ1-3; no firm D call. Germline lookup yields CDR1 DFQATT and CDR2 SNEGSKA (reference sequence). V lost 6 bases, J lost 4 bases, and 13 bases lay in between. The CDR3 is made up of 13 amino acids. CDR3 sequence reads: CSASFGSGNTIYF. CDR3 DNA sequence: TGCAGTGCCTCTTTTGGGTCGGGAAACACCATATATTTT.

This clonotype appeared a few times. This chain connects TRBV11-2 to TRBJ2-5, with D unclear. Trimming removed 2 bases from V and 7 bases from J, with 14 bases in between. The length of the CDR3 is 14 residues. In germline, CDR1 is SGHAT, CDR2 FQNNGV. CDR3 sequence: CASSLIKSTLTQYF. The CDR3 coding sequence is TGTGCCAGCAGCTTAATTAAATCTACTCTGACCCAGTACTTC.

This clonotype appeared many times. V gene TRBV5-1 combines with J gene TRBJ1-2; D possibly corresponds to TRBD1 (5 bases). Germline V CDR1 and CDR2: SGHRS, YFSETQ. This CDR3 spans 14 amino acids. V was trimmed by 4 bases and J by 1 base, leaving 11 bases between them. CDR3 sequence reads: CASSPGLNNYGYTF. The CDR3 DNA reads as TGCGCCAGCAGCCCGGGACTGAATAACTATGGCTACACCTTC.

This clonotype was seen repeatedly, ten times or more. The rearrangement uses TRBV4-2 and TRBJ2-3, with 15 bases matching TRBD2. This CDR3 is built from 16 residues. Germline assignment: CDR1 LGHNA and CDR2 YNFKEQ. V shed 1 base and J 4 bases; nucleotides not matched to a gene: 0. The CDR3 loop reads CASSQGTSGGADTQYF. In DNA form, the CDR3 reads TGTGCCAGCAGCCAAGGGACTAGCGGGGGGGCAGATACGCAGTATTTT.

This clonotype was picked up many times. The chain recombines TRBV3-1 with TRBJ2-5; TRBD1 aligns across 9 bases. Germline values: CDR1 LGHDT, CDR2 YNNKEL (reference sequence). The CDR3 loop spans 14 amino acids. V trimming: 1 base; J trimming: 3 bases; junction bases outside the gene matches: 0. CDR3 nucleotide sequence: TGTGCCAGCAGCCAAGGACAGGGGGAAGAGACCCAGTACTTC. Translated, it gives CASSQGQGEETQYF.

This clonotype was counted at least ten times. The chain has TRBV12-3 or TRBV12-4 and TRBJ1-2, with 10 bases fitting TRBD1. This CDR3 has 14 amino acids. Losses at the gene ends were 5 bases for V and 8 bases for J; bases not matched to a gene: 8. CDR3 bases: TGTGCCAGCAGTCTGACAGGGGGCAGCTGGGGCTACACCTTC. Amino acids: CASSLTGGSWGYTF.

This clonotype came up many times. V usage is TRBV7-9 and J usage is TRBJ2-3; 14 bases line up with TRBD2. The CDR3 sequence is 16 residues long. Germline V gene lookup returns CDR1 SEHNR and CDR2 FQNEAQ (reference sequence). Losses at the gene ends were 5 bases for V and 5 bases for J; bases not matched to a gene: 6. CDR3 in DNA: TGTGCCAGCAGCGACGAGACTAGCGGGAGGGGAGATACGCAGTATTTT. Its translation is CASSDETSGRGDTQYF.

The chain couples TRBV19 to TRBJ2-1, with a weak D call TRBD2 (5 bases). V lost 2 bases and J 6 bases, leaving 14 bases between the germline ends. From germline, CDR1 is LNHDA and CDR2 SQIVND (reference sequence). CDR3 length: 15 amino acids. The CDR3 sequence: CASSILPSPPNEQFF. DNA of the CDR3: TGTGCCAGTAGTATACTGCCTAGCCCCCCCAATGAGCAGTTCTTC.

The CDR3 bases are TGTGCCTGGAGTGTTATGGGCAGGGGGCGGGTTGGCTACACCTTC. It specifies CAWSVMGRGRVGYTF. The chain recombines TRBV30 with TRBJ1-2; TRBD1 aligns across 8 bases. CDR1 and CDR2 (germline): GTSNPN, SVGIG (reference sequence). This CDR3 region has 15 residues. Trimming removed 0 bases from V and 7 bases from J; junction bases left unmatched: 10.

The table lists this clonotype with many counts. The chain couples TRBV28 to TRBJ2-5; no clear D. Germline CDR1 and CDR2: MDHEN and SYDVKM. The CDR3 consists of 12 residues. The V end was cut by 7 bases, the J end by 7 bases, with 13 bases between. The CDR3 reads CASNPGLGTQYF. CDR3 nucleotides: TGTGCCAGCAACCCCGGGTTGGGGACCCAGTACTTC.

This clonotype was observed many times. The chain is built from TRBV29-1 and TRBJ2-3; the D is unclear. The germline CDR1 and CDR2 sequences are SQVTM and ANQGSEA. V was shortened by 7 bases and J by 3 bases, with 11 bases between the two germline ends. This CDR3 comprises 12 residues. The CDR3 is CSADGVTDTQYF. CDR3 coding DNA: TGCAGCGCGGACGGAGTAACAGATACGCAGTATTTT.

This clonotype came up many times. The chain couples TRBV28 to TRBJ1-5; TRBD1 is a possible D gene (5 bases). The CDR3 contains 16 residues. Germline V gene data show CDR1 as MDHEN and CDR2 as SYDVKM. The V end lost 2 bases, the J end lost 4 bases, and 15 bases lay between the germline ends. The CDR3 region is CASSLTPPGGNQPQHF. CDR3 DNA sequence: TGTGCCAGCAGTTTAACCCCACCGGGGGGAAATCAGCCCCAGCATTTT. Drawing the rest from reference TRBV28 and TRBJ1-5, the complete variable domain is DVKVTQSSRYLVKRTGEKVFLECVQDMDHENMFWYRQDPGLGLRLIYFSYDVKMKEKGDIPEGYSVSREKKERFSLILESASTNQTSMYLCASSLTPPGGNQPQHFGDGTRLSIL.

This clonotype was recorded at least ten times. The rearrangement links TRBV5-1 to TRBJ2-3; D not certain. The CDR3 length is 13 residues. V lost 4 bases, J lost 2 bases, and 8 bases lay in between. Germline V CDR1 and CDR2: SGHRS, YFSETQ. CDR3 nucleotides: TGCGCCAGCAGCCCGACCTTCACAGATACGCAGTATTTT. It is translated as CASSPTFTDTQYF.

This clonotype was seen at least ten times. J is TRBJ2-3 and V is TRBV5-1; possibly TRBD1 or TRBD2 for D (5 bases each). Germline CDR1 and CDR2: SGHRS and YFSETQ. The CDR3 length is 16 residues. The germline V and J ends were trimmed by 1 base and 0 bases, with 12 bases remaining between them. The CDR3 bases are TGCGCCAGCAGCTTGAGTGAGGGGCGGAGCACAGATACGCAGTATTTT. Its translation is CASSLSEGRSTDTQYF.

This clonotype was picked up many times. The V gene is TRBV10-3, the J gene TRBJ2-7; D perhaps matches TRBD1 (6 bases). Per the germline V gene, CDR1 is ENHRY and CDR2 is SYGVKD. V lost 3 bases and J 4 bases, leaving 16 bases between the germline ends. The CDR3 runs to 15 residues. The CDR3 loop reads CAISDAGRGLYEQYF. CDR3 nucleotides: TGTGCCATCAGTGATGCGGGCAGGGGCTTGTACGAGCAGTACTTC.

This clonotype was counted a single time. The rearrangement links TRBV5-3 to TRBJ1-1, with D unresolved. TRBV5-3 is reported as an ORF; its role is uncertain. With 7 bases removed from V and 6 bases from J, the gap between germline ends came to 13 bases. The CDR3 is 12 amino acids. The CDR3 DNA sequence: TGTGCCAGAGGAAAGGAAGGCGCTGAAGCTTTCTTT. Translated, it gives CARGKEGAEAFF.

On this clonotype itself: This may come from a read error, since a much larger clone is one base off. CDR3 DNA sequence: TGTGCCAGCTGCTTAGTGCTAGATACGCAGTATTTT. Amino acids: CASCLVLDTQYF. V usage is TRBV7-2 and J usage is TRBJ2-3, with D uncertain. Germline V lookup: CDR1 SGHTA, CDR2 FQGNSA. This CDR3 has 12 amino acids.

In its sample, this clonotype was seen many times. The chain links TRBV7-2 to TRBJ2-1; D gene ambiguous. Germline V gene data show CDR1 as SGHTA and CDR2 as FQGNSA. Trimming removed 3 bases at V and 8 bases at J, with 8 bases between. This CDR3 is 12 amino acids long. The CDR3 loop is CASSFPWDEQFF. The CDR3 DNA reads as TGTGCCAGCAGCTTCCCCTGGGATGAGCAGTTCTTC.

J is TRBJ2-1 and V is TRBV6-2 or TRBV6-3; 9 bases fit TRBD2. The length of the CDR3 is 13 residues. Germline CDR1 MNHEY, CDR2 SVGEGT. J gave up 10 bases and V 6 bases, and 7 bases lay outside the gene matches. CDR3 amino acids: CASRPGLAKEQFF. The CDR3 nucleotides are TGTGCCAGCAGACCGGGACTAGCCAAGGAGCAGTTCTTC.

This clonotype appeared many times. The CDR3 region is CASSFSGPEQFF. DNA of the CDR3: TGTGCCAGCAGCTTTTCGGGACCTGAGCAGTTCTTC. The rearrangement joins TRBV7-8 to TRBJ2-1, with D perhaps assigned TRBD1 or TRBD2 (5 bases each). V was clipped by 3 bases and J by 9 bases, with 9 bases between them. The germline gives CDR1 SGHVS, CDR2 FQNEAQ. The CDR3 loop spans 12 amino acids. Full variable domain (rest looked up from reference TRBV7-8 and TRBJ2-1): GAGVSQSPRYKVAKRGQDVALRCDPISGHVSLFWYQQALGQGPEFLTYFQNEAQLDKSGLPSDRFFAERPEGSVSTLKIQRTQQEDSAVYLCASSFSGPEQFFGPGTRLTVL.

J is TRBJ2-1 and V is TRBV13, with 10 bases aligning to TRBD2. CDR1 and CDR2 (germline): PRHDT, FYEKMQ (reference sequence). The CDR3 spans 16 residues. Trimming cost V 6 bases and J 0 bases; bases outside gene matches: 5. This chain's CDR3 is CASRHTSGTSYNEQFF. In DNA, the CDR3 is TGTGCCAGCAGGCACACTAGCGGGACCTCCTACAATGAGCAGTTCTTC. The full variable domain, completed using reference TRBV13 and TRBJ2-1, is AAGVIQSPRHLIKEKRETATLKCYPIPRHDTVYWYQQGPGQDPQFLISFYEKMQSDKGSIPDRFSAQQFSDYHSELNMSSLELGDSALYFCASRHTSGTSYNEQFFGPGTRLTVL.

This clonotype was counted at least ten times. The CDR3 region has the DNA TGTGCCAGCAGCCCTTTCTTCCGATCTGGGGCCAACGTCCTGACTTTC. Its translation is CASSPFFRSGANVLTF. V and J are TRBV9 and TRBJ2-6; unclear D gene. Germline CDR1 SGDLS, CDR2 YYNGEE. There are 16 residues in the CDR3. Trimming took off 4 bases at V and 1 base at J, with 12 bases between the two ends.

On this clonotype itself: It may be a read error: a sequence one base away is much more abundant. The V call is TRBV20-1, the J call TRBJ1-6; D perhaps matches TRBD1 (6 bases). CDR1 DFQATT and CDR2 SNEGSKA come from the germline V gene (reference sequence). The CDR3 loop spans 16 amino acids. The CDR3 protein is CSARELGAGDGSHLHF. The CDR3 DNA is TGCAGTGCTAGAGAGTTGGGTGCAGGGGATGGTTCACACCTCCACTTT.

Many counts were recorded for this clonotype. The chain couples TRBV7-2 to TRBJ1-1; 8 bases match TRBD1. The germline V gene encodes CDR1 SGHTA and CDR2 FQGNSA. After removal of 5 bases from V and 11 bases from J, the junction contained 7 bases not matched to a gene. CDR3 length: 12 amino acids. The CDR3: CASSEPDREAFF. Here the CDR3 DNA reads TGTGCCAGCAGCGAACCGGACAGGGAGGCTTTCTTT.

This clonotype came up a few times. This sequence joins TRBV5-6 and TRBJ2-7, with 7 positions matching TRBD1. After removal of 3 bases from V and 2 bases from J, the junction contained 14 bases not matched to a gene. CDR1 is SGHDT, CDR2 YYEEEE, per germline. The CDR3 has 17 residues. CDR3 loop: CASSSSPGQVRPYEQYF. CDR3 DNA sequence: TGTGCCAGCAGCTCCTCTCCCGGACAGGTGAGGCCCTACGAGCAGTACTTC.

This clonotype has only a few counts. This sequence joins TRBV7-9 and TRBJ1-5, with D possibly TRBD1 on 5 matching bases. Trimming shortened V by 1 base and J by 1 base, and 11 bases separated the two germline ends. The CDR3 length is 16 residues. Germline V gene data show CDR1 as SEHNR and CDR2 as FQNEAQ (reference sequence). Written as DNA, the CDR3 is TGTGCCAGCAGCTTAGATGGTGGGGACAGCAATCAGCCCCAGCATTTT. Encoded protein: CASSLDGGDSNQPQHF.